This TCR beta chain was captured in a study of PD-L1 blockade in urothelial cancer. Study information: Of 29 patients, just under 26 were males with bladder-origin urothelial cancer. The researchers analyzed blood 3 weeks (second dose) and 6 weeks after treatment start.

Time point given: peripheral blood 6 weeks after treatment start. Patients yielded 1 to 8 samples each, pretreatment and on-treatment. Germline V CDR1 and CDR2: SGHDT, YYEEEE. There are 13 residues in the CDR3. V was trimmed by 0 bases and J by 0 bases, leaving 3 bases between them. Data came from immunoSEQ multiplex PCR; TCRdb stores just in-frame clones and leaves some out. This table holds 66,000 or so clones, about nine tenths found once. On this clone itself: Its antigen is currently unknown.

Study-wide findings and caveats: Expansion of tumor-associated blood clones at 3 weeks was greater in durable-benefit patients.

The sample here was PBMCs, taken around atezolizumab (anti-PD-L1) treatment. J is TRBJ1-1 and V is TRBV5-6; D gene uncertain. The sequence came from a man aged 55 to 70 with urothelial cancer. The CDR3 protein is CASSLALNTEAFF. In nucleotides, the CDR3 is TGTGCCAGCAGCTTGGCTCTGAACACTGAAGCTTTCTTT.